This T cell receptor (beta chain) was documented in a study of cytomegalovirus exposure and HLA in healthy donors. Amplification used 60 Vbeta primers and 13 Jbeta primers. Data came from immunoSEQ multiplex PCR; TCRdb stores just in-frame clones and leaves some out. Of approximately 150,000 clones listed, approximately 85% are singletons. The CDR3 sequence is 15 residues long. Per the germline V gene, CDR1 is SGHNT and CDR2 is YYREEE (reference sequence). The junction had 5 bases not matched to a gene; V was cut back by 0 bases and J by 3 bases. This chain uses TRBV5-4 with TRBJ1-2, with TRBD1 matching over 7 bases. The receptor's source is a woman aged 40 to 55 in good health and CMV-seronegative. The sequenced material came from PBMCs. This chain's CDR3 is CASSLVLGGYYGYTF. The CDR3 DNA reads TGTGCCAGCAGCTTGGTGTTAGGGGGCTACTATGGCTACACCTTC.